This TCR beta chain was recovered during a study of shared clonotypes between healthy human individuals. Study observations and caveats: Generally, naive subsets (rather than memory subsets) showed larger estimated richness.

Generated by immunoSEQ multiplex PCR, the TCRdb table keeps only in-frame clones and is missing some. The data show around 2.5 million clones, over 85% seen once. V shed 7 bases and J shed 0 bases, with 12 bases lying between them. Per the germline V gene, CDR1 is SGHNT and CDR2 is YYREEE (reference sequence). The CDR3 extends over 14 amino acids. This clone came up once. The antigen is undetermined. The sequencing input was naive CD4+ T cells from PBMCs. Subset here: CD45RA+ positively selected. This TCR came from a man aged 18-30 years in good health. Some clones in this sample may be carry-over from other donors' samples. The rearrangement links TRBV5-4 to TRBJ2-3; D is undetermined. The CDR3 DNA reads TGTGCCAGCTCCACGACCCATAGCACAGATACGCAGTATTTT. Amino acid sequence: CASSTTHSTDTQYF.